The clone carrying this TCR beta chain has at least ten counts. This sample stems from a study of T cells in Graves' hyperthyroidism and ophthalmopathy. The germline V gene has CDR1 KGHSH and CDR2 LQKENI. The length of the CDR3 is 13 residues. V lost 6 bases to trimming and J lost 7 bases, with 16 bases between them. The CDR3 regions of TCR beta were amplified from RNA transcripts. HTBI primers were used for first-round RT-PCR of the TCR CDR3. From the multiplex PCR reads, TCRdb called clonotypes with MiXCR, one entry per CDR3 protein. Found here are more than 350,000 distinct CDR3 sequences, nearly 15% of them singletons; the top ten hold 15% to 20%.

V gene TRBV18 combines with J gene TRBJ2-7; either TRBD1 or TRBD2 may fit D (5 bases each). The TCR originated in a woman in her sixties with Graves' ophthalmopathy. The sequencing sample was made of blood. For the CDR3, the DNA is TGTGCCAGCTCTCCCAGGGATCGAGGGGAGCAGTACTTC. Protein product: CASSPRDRGEQYF.